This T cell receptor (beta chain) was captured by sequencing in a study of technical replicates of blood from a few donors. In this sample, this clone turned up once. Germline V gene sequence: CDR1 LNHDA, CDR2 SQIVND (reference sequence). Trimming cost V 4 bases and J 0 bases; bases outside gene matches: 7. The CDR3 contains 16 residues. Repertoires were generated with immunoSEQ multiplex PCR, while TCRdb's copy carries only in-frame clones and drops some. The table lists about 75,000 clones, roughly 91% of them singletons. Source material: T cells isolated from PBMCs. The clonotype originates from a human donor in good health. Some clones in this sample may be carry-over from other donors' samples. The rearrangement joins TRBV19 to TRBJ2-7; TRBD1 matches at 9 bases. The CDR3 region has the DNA TGTGCCAGTAGTAGGGGACAGGGCCTAAGCTCCTACGAGCAGTACTTC. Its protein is CASSRGQGLSSYEQYF.